These 2 T cell receptor beta chains originate from one sample sequenced in a study of T cells after posttransplantation cyclophosphamide. Data came from immunoSEQ multiplex PCR; TCRdb stores just in-frame clones and leaves some out. The table shows tens of thousands of clones, with approximately 78% occurring only once. Cyclophosphamide on days +3 and +4 followed busulfan-fludarabine conditioning and a marrow graft. This material consisted of CD4+ T cells sorted from blood, taken 1,900 to 2,000 days after a stem cell transplant with posttransplant cyclophosphamide. Every receptor here comes from a female patient in her forties who received an allogeneic stem cell transplant from a related donor, was CMV-positive, and had no GVHD. T cells may partly derive from the graft donor.

V and J are TRBV7-8 and TRBJ2-3, with TRBD2 matching 13 bases. Looked up from germline, CDR1 is SGHVS and CDR2 is FQNEAQ. The CDR3 sequence is 17 residues long. V dropped 1 base and J dropped 4; count of bases not matched to a gene: 5. The CDR3 DNA reads as TGTGCCAGCAGCTTAGGACTAGCGGGGGGAACCGCAGATACGCAGTATTTT. This translates into CASSLGLAGGTADTQYF.

This clone was detected a few times. The rearrangement uses TRBV2 and TRBJ1-5, with D hard to call. The CDR3 is 13 residues long. V was clipped by 8 bases and J by 4 bases, with 12 bases between them. CDR1 is SNHLY and CDR2 is FYNNEI in the germline V gene. The CDR3 sequence is CASFSLPNQPQHF. DNA for the CDR3: TGTGCCAGCTTTTCCCTTCCGAATCAGCCCCAGCATTTT.